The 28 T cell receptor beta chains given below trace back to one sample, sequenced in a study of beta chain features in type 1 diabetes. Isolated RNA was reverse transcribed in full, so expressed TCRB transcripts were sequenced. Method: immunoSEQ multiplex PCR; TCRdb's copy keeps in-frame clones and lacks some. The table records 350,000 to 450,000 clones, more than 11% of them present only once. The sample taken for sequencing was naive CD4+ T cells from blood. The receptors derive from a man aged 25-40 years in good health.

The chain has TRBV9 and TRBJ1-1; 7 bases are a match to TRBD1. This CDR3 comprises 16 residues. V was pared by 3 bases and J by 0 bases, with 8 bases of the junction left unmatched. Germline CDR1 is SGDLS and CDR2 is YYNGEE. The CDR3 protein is CASSAGTDLMNTEAFF. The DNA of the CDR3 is TGTGCCAGCAGCGCAGGGACAGACCTCATGAACACTGAAGCTTTCTTT.

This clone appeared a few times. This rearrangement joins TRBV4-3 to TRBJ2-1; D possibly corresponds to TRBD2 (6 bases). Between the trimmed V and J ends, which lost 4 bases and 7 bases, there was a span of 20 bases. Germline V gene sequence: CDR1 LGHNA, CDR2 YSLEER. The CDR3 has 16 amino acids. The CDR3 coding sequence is TGCGCCAGCAGCCGCGTAGAGGCGGAGGGGAGGAATGAGCAGTTCTTC. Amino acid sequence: CASSRVEAEGRNEQFF.

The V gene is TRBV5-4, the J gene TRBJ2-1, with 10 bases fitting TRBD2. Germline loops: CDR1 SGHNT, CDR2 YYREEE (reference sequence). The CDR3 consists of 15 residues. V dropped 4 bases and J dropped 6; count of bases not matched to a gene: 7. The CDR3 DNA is TGTGCCAGCAGCCTTCCAGGACTAGCGGCCAATGAGCAGTTCTTC. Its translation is CASSLPGLAANEQFF.

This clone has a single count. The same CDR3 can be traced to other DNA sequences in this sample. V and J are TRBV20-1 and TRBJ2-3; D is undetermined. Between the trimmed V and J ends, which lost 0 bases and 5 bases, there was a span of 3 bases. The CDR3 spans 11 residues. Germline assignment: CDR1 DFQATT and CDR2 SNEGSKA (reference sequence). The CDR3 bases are TGCAGTGCTAGAGATCTAGATACGCAGTATTTT. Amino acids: CSARDLDTQYF.

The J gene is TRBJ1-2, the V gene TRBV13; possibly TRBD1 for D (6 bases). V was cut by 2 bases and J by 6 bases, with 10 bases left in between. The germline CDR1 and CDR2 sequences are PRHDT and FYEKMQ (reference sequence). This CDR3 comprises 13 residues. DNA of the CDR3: TGTGCCAGCAGCTTAAGTCAGGGGAATGGCTACACCTTC. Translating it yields CASSLSQGNGYTF.

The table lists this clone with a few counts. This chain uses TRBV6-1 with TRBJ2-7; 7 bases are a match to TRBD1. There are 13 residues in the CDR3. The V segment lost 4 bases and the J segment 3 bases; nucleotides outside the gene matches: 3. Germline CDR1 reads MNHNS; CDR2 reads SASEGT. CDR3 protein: CASSVGQDYEQYF. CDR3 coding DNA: TGTGCCAGCAGTGTCGGACAGGACTACGAGCAGTACTTC.

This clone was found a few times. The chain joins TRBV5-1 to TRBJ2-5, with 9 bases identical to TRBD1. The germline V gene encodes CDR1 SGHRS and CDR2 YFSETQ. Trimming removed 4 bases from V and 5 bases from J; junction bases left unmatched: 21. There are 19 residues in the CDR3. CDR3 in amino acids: CASSILPPGQGTLWETQYF. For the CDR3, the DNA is TGCGCCAGCAGCATTCTTCCACCGGGACAGGGCACCCTTTGGGAGACCCAGTACTTC.

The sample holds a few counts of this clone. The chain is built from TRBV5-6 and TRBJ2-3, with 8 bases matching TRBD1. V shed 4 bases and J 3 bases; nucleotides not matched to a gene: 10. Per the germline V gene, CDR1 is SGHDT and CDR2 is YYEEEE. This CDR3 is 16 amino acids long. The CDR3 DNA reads TGTGCCAGCAGCAAAACGGACAGGGCGAGGACAGATACGCAGTATTTT. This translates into CASSKTDRARTDTQYF. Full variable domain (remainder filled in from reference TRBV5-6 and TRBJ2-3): DAGVTQSPTHLIKTRGQQVTLRCSPKSGHDTVSWYQQALGQGPQFIFQYYEEEERQRGNFPDRFSGHQFPNYSSELNVNALLLGDSALYLCASSKTDRARTDTQYFGPGTRLTVL.

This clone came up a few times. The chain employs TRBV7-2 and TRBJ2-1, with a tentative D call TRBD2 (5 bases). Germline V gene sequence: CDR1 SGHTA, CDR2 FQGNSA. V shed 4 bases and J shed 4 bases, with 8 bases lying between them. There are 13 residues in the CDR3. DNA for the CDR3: TGTGCCAGCAGCTCTAGCTCTTACAATGAGCAGTTCTTC. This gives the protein CASSSSSYNEQFF.

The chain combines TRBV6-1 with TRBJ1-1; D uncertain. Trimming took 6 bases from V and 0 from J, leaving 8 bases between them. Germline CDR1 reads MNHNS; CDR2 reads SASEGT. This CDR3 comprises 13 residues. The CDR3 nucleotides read TGTGCCAGCAGGGACCAGCTGAACACTGAAGCTTTCTTT. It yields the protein CASRDQLNTEAFF.

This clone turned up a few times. As DNA, the CDR3 is TGTGCCAGCCGGACAGGGGTCAGGGAGACCCAGTACTTC. Protein: CASRTGVRETQYF. This sequence joins TRBV6-6 and TRBJ2-5; 9 nucleotides line up with TRBD1. This CDR3 has 13 residues. J lost 5 bases, V lost 8 bases, and 6 bases had no gene match. Germline CDR1 reads MNHNY; CDR2 reads SVGAGI (reference sequence).

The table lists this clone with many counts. CDR3 loop: CASSLGHIENIQYF. The CDR3 region has the DNA TGTGCCAGCAGCCTCGGACATATCGAAAACATTCAGTACTTC. The chain uses TRBV7-2 and TRBJ2-4; the D gene is possibly TRBD1 (5 bases). V shed 5 bases and J shed 5 bases, with 13 bases lying between them. Per the germline V gene, CDR1 is SGHTA and CDR2 is FQGNSA. This CDR3 spans 14 amino acids.

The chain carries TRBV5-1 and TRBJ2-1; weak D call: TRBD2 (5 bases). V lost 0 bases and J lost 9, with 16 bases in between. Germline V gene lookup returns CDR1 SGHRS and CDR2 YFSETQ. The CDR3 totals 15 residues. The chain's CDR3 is CASSLVPNQEAEQFF. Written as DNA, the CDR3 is TGCGCCAGCAGCTTGGTTCCTAACCAGGAGGCTGAGCAGTTCTTC.

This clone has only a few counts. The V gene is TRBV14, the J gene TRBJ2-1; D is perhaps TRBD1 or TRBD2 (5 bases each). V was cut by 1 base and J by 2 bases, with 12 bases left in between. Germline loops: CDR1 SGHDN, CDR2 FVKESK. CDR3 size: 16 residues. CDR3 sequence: CASSQGGSGPYNEQFF. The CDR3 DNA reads TGTGCCAGCAGCCAAGGGGGGAGCGGTCCCTACAATGAGCAGTTCTTC. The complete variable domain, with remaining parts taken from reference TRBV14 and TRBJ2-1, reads EAGVTQFPSHSVIEKGQTVTLRCDPISGHDNLYWYRRVMGKEIKFLLHFVKESKQDESGMPNNRFLAERTGGTYSTLKVQPAELEDSGVYFCASSQGGSGPYNEQFFGPGTRLTVL.

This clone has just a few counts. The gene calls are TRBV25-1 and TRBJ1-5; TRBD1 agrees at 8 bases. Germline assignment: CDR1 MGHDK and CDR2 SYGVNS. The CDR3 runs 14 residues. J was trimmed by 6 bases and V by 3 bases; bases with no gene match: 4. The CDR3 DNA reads TGTGCCAGCAGTGATGCCAGGGGGCGTCAGCCCCAGCATTTT. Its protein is CASSDARGRQPQHF.

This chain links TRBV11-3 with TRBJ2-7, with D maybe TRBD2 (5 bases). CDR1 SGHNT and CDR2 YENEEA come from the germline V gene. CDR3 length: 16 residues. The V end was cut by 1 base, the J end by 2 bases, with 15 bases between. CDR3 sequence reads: CASSLGNRDGPYEQYF. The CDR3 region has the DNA TGTGCCAGCAGCTTAGGGAATCGGGATGGACCCTACGAGCAGTACTTC.

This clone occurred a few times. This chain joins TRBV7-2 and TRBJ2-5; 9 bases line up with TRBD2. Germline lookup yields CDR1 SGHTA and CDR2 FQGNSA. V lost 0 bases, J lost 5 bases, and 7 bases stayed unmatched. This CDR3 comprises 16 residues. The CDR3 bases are TGTGCCAGCAGCTTAGCCCCTAGCGGGGAGGGGGAGACCCAGTACTTC. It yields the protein CASSLAPSGEGETQYF. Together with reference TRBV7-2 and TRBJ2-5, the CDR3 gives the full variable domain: GAGVSQSPSNKVTEKGKDVELRCDPISGHTALYWYRQSLGQGLEFLIYFQGNSAPDKSGLPSDRFSAERTGGSVSTLTIQRTQQEDSAVYLCASSLAPSGEGETQYFGPGTRLLVL.

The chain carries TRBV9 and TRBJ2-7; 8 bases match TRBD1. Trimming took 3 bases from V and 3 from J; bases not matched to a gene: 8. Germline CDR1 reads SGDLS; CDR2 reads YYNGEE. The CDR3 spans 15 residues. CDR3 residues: CASSEGQGAYYEQYF. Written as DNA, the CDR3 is TGTGCCAGCAGCGAAGGACAGGGAGCATACTACGAGCAGTACTTC.

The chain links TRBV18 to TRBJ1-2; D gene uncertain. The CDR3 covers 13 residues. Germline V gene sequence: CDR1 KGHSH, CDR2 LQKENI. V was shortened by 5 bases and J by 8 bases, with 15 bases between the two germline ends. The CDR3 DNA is TGTGCCAGCTCAGAGAAGTCCTCATCGGGCTACACCTTC. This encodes CASSEKSSSGYTF. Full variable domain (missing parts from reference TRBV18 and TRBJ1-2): NAGVMQNPRHLVRRRGQEARLRCSPMKGHSHVYWYRQLPEEGLKFMVYLQKENIIDESGMPKERFSAEFPKEGPSILRIQQVVRGDSAAYFCASSEKSSSGYTFGSGTRLTVV.

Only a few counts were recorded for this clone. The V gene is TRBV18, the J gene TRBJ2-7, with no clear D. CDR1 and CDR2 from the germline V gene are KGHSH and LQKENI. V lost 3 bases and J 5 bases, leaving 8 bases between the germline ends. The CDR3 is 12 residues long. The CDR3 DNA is TGTGCCAGCTCACCTTCAAGTGACGAGCAGTACGTC. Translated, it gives CASSPSSDEQYV.

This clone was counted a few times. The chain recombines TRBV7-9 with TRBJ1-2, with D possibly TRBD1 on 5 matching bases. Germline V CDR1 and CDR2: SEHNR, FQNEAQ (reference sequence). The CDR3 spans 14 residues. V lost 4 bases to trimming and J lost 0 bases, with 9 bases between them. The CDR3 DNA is TGTGCCAGCAGCTATGGGACTTCTAACTATGGCTACACCTTC. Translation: CASSYGTSNYGYTF.

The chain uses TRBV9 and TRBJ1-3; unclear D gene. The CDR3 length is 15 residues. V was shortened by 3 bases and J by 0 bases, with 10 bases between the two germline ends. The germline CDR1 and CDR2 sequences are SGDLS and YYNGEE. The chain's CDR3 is CASSAEISSGNTIYF. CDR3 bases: TGTGCCAGCAGCGCCGAAATTAGCTCTGGAAACACCATATATTTT.

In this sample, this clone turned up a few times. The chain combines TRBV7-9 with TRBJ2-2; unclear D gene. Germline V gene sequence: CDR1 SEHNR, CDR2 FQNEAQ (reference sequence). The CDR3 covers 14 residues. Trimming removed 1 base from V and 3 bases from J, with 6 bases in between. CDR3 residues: CASSLDGYTGELFF. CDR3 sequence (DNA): TGTGCCAGCAGCTTAGACGGGTACACCGGGGAGCTGTTTTTT.

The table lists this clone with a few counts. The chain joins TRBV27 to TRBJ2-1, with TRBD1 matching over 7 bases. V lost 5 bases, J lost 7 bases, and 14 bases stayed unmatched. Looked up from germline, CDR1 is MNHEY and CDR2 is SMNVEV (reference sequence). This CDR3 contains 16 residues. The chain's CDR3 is CASSPYTGQLRNEQFF. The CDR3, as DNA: TGTGCCAGCAGTCCCTACACGGGACAGCTGAGGAATGAGCAGTTCTTC.

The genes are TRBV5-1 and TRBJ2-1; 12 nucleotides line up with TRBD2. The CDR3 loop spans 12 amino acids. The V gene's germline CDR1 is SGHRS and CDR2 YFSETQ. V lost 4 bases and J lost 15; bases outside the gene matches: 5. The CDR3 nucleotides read TGCGCCAGCAGCCCAACTAGCGGGGGGATGTTCTTC. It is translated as CASSPTSGGMFF.

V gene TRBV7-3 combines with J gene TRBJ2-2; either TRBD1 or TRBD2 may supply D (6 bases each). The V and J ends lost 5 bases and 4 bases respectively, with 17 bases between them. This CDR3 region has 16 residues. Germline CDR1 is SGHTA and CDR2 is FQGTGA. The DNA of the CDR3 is TGTGCCAGCAGCCTAGGGGGTCTAGCGACCACCGGGGAGCTGTTTTTT. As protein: CASSLGGLATTGELFF. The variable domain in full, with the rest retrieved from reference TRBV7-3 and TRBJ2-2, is GAGVSQTPSNKVTEKGKYVELRCDPISGHTALYWYRQSLGQGPEFLIYFQGTGAADDSGLPNDRFFAVRPEGSVSTLKIQRTERGDSAVYLCASSLGGLATTGELFFGEGSRLTVL.

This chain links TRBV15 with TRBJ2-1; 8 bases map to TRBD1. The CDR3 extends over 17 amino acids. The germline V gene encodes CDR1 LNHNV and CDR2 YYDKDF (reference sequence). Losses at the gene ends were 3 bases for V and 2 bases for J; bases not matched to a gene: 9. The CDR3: CATSSPTGGRPYNEQFF. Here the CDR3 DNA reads TGTGCCACCAGCAGTCCTACAGGGGGGCGACCCTACAATGAGCAGTTCTTC.

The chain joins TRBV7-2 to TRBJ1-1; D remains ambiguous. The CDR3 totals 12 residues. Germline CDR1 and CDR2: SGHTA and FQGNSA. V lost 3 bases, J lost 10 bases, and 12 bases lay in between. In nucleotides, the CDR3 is TGTGCCAGCAGCTTGGCCCGCTACAGAGCTTTCTTT. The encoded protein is CASSLARYRAFF. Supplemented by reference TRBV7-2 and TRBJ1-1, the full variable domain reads GAGVSQSPSNKVTEKGKDVELRCDPISGHTALYWYRQSLGQGLEFLIYFQGNSAPDKSGLPSDRFSAERTGGSVSTLTIQRTQQEDSAVYLCASSLARYRAFFGQGTRLTVV.